The entry below gives a single T cell receptor (beta chain) sequence along with its context. The sample is drawn from a study of metastatic and nonmetastatic thyroid tumors. Thyroid surgery took place with no prior treatment in any patient. TCRdb recomputed clones from the PCR reads via MiXCR. The table records tens of thousands of clones, about 25% of them present only once. CDR3 length: 14 amino acids. The germline V gene encodes CDR1 MNHNS and CDR2 SASEGT. After removal of 6 bases from V and 6 bases from J, the junction contained 4 bases not matched to a gene. Sequencing input: blood. V is TRBV6-1 and J is TRBJ1-4, with TRBD1 matching 10 bases. The receptor was isolated from a female donor with papillary thyroid cancer or a benign thyroid nodule (not recorded which). Some clones in this sample may be carry-over from other donors' samples. The CDR3: CASSGTGVDEKLFF. The CDR3, as DNA: TGTGCCAGCAGCGGGACAGGGGTCGATGAAAAACTGTTTTTT.